The clone carrying this T cell receptor beta chain was counted at least ten times. The target antigen is unknown. The CDR3 has 12 residues. Trimming cost V 5 bases and J 5 bases, with 11 bases left between them. Germline V gives CDR1 GTSNPN, CDR2 SVGIG (reference sequence). Four subsets defined by CD45RA and CD27 were sorted after CD3, CD4, CD8 and live/dead staining. Both TRBC1 and TRBC2 were covered by a beta constant-region primer of two equimolar oligonucleotides. A single record per CDR3 protein comes from TCRdb applying MiXCR to the UMI-ligation and nested PCR reads. Of about 80,000 distinct CDR3 sequences detected, around 14% appear once; the ten largest clones hold about 0.9%. The data are from a study of naive and memory T cell subsets. Broader study findings: Each distinct alpha or beta sequence counts as one clonotype.

The specimen sequenced was central memory CD4+ T cells from blood. The gene calls are TRBV30 and TRBJ2-3; D is ambiguous. This TCR was recovered from a human donor in good health. Written as DNA, the CDR3 is TGTGCCTGGGGGCCGTCCGGAGATACGCAGTATTTT. Residues: CAWGPSGDTQYF.